This TCR beta chain was captured in a study of tumor-infiltrating lymphocytes in primary liver carcinoma. In the study overall: Spanning 4.2 to 10 cm, the tumors were T1-T3 N0M0.

TCR beta cDNA was made from around 520 ng total RNA with a constant-region primer. It was through three nested multiplex PCR rounds of slightly modified ARM-PCR that TCR beta libraries arose. The opening two PCR rounds, around 9 cycles each, paired TRBV1-TRBV30 forward primers with a C-beta reverse primer. TCRdb re-derived calls from the multiplex PCR reads in MiXCR, one entry per CDR3 protein. This table holds about 99,000 distinct CDR3 sequences, roughly 69% found once. Study-level results: Tumor-adjacent and tumor-blood pairs shared less of their repertoires than tumor region pairs shared.

For each extraction, RNA and DNA were obtained together from 20-30 mg of unsorted bulk tissue. Surgical resection was used to treat these primary liver carcinoma patients. Five discrete regions of every tumor underwent sampling. V dropped 9 bases and J dropped 5 bases, with 17 bases sitting between them. The CDR3 covers 13 residues. Germline V gene sequence: CDR1 SEHNR, CDR2 FQNEAQ (reference sequence). Details on this clonotype: Its antigen is not identified.

This sequence was found in a woman aged 60-75 years with primary liver carcinoma and hepatitis B virus infection. Input material: liver tumor tissue from sampling region 5. Subset given: tumor region T5, tumor centre. The chain joins TRBV7-9 to TRBJ2-7, with D unresolved. The chain's CDR3 is CASNLSQPHEQYF. The CDR3 region has the DNA TGTGCCAGTAACTTAAGCCAACCCCACGAGCAGTACTTC. The full variable domain, rest sourced from reference TRBV7-9 and TRBJ2-7, is DTGVSQNPRHKITKRGQNVTFRCDPISEHNRLYWYRQTLGQGPEFLTYFQNEAQLEKSRLLSDRFSAERPKGSFSTLEIQRTEQGDSAMYLCASNLSQPHEQYFGPGTRLTVT.